What follows are 23 T cell receptor beta chains derived from one specimen sequenced in a study of beta chain features in type 1 diabetes. Sequenced material consisted of expressed TCRB transcripts (all of the isolated RNA was reverse transcribed). This table comes from immunoSEQ multiplex PCR, and its TCRdb copy is limited to in-frame clones, with some not included. Here the sample spans 430,000 or so clones, roughly 11% being singletons. Sample: naive CD4+ T cells from blood. The receptors were gathered from a woman aged 18-29 years in good health.

The rearrangement joins TRBV29-1 to TRBJ2-2, with TRBD2 matching over 13 bases. CDR3 length equals 17 residues. The junction had 6 bases not matched to a gene; V was cut back by 4 bases and J by 1 base. Germline CDR1 is SQVTM and CDR2 is ANQGSEA. The CDR3 spells CSVAGTSGNVNTGELFF. DNA of the CDR3: TGCAGCGTTGCTGGGACTAGCGGGAATGTGAACACCGGGGAGCTGTTTTTT.

In this sample, this clone turned up a few times. The V and J genes are TRBV14 and TRBJ1-3; the D is unclear. This CDR3 comprises 12 residues. Germline V lookup: CDR1 SGHDN, CDR2 FVKESK. The V end lost 4 bases, the J end lost 5 bases, and 6 bases lay between the germline ends. CDR3 region: CASSPIRNTIYF. CDR3 DNA sequence: TGTGCCAGCAGCCCAATACGAAACACCATATATTTT.

This clone was picked up a small number of times. The chain has TRBV7-3 and TRBJ2-7, with TRBD2 identical over 9 bases. The CDR3 totals 16 residues. V shed 2 bases and J 0 bases; nucleotides not matched to a gene: 5. Germline V gene data show CDR1 as SGHTA and CDR2 as FQGTGA. CDR3 in amino acids: CASSLAGTSSSYEQYF. The CDR3 DNA reads as TGTGCCAGCAGCTTAGCCGGGACTAGCAGCTCCTACGAGCAGTACTTC.

In this sample, this clone turned up a few times. The rearrangement links TRBV5-6 to TRBJ2-5, with D possibly matching TRBD2 (5 bases). The J call may be incorrect, as the DNA end agrees better with TRBJ2-7. Germline V gene data show CDR1 as SGHDT and CDR2 as YYEEEE. The length of the CDR3 is 12 residues. The DNA for the CDR3 is TGTGCCAGCAGCACCGACTACCACGAGCAGTACTTC. Protein product: CASSTDYHEQYF.

This clone came up a few times. V gene TRBV6-6 combines with J gene TRBJ1-2; maybe TRBD1 (6 bases). The V gene's germline CDR1 is MNHNY and CDR2 SVGAGI (reference sequence). The CDR3 contains 10 residues. Trimming cost V 10 bases and J 6 bases, with 9 bases left between them. In nucleotides, the CDR3 is TGTGCCACGCACAGGGATGGCTACACCTTC. It encodes CATHRDGYTF.

This clone was counted between two and nine times. One end of the junction does not line up with germline, which may come from a read error. This sample includes further DNA sequences coding for the same CDR3. The J gene is TRBJ2-1, the V gene TRBV7-7; D unresolved. Germline values: CDR1 SSHAT, CDR2 FNYEAQ (reference sequence). The CDR3 covers 13 residues. CDR3 residues: CASSLLAGNEQFF. CDR3 nucleotide sequence: TGTGCTAGCAGCTTACTTGCTGGTAATGAGCAGTTCTTC.

This clone was detected a few times. The rearrangement uses TRBV27 and TRBJ2-7; possibly TRBD1 or TRBD2 for D (5 bases each). The CDR3 is 14 amino acids. CDR1 is MNHEY, CDR2 SMNVEV, per germline (reference sequence). V gave up 6 bases and J gave up 5 bases, with 17 bases separating them. The CDR3 loop is CASSSDRVGDEQYF. The CDR3 coding sequence is TGTGCCAGCAGCTCCGACAGAGTCGGGGACGAGCAGTACTTC.

There are a few counts of this clone. The chain links TRBV20-1 to TRBJ2-5; perhaps TRBD2 as D (6 bases). Germline CDR1 reads DFQATT; CDR2 reads SNEGSKA (reference sequence). Trimming took 5 bases from V and 5 from J, leaving 9 bases between them. The CDR3 runs 11 residues. The CDR3 here is CSAVRGETQYF. CDR3 coding DNA: TGCAGTGCTGTACGGGGGGAGACCCAGTACTTC.

The chain uses TRBV11-3 and TRBJ1-1, with 9 bases matching TRBD1. This CDR3 comprises 15 residues. The germline gives CDR1 SGHNT, CDR2 YENEEA. V lost 3 bases, J lost 6 bases, and 8 bases stayed unmatched. As DNA, the CDR3 is TGTGCCAGCAGCTTCGCGACAGGGGGTTTGTCTGAAGCTTTCTTT. Protein sequence: CASSFATGGLSEAFF. The full variable domain, completed using reference TRBV11-3 and TRBJ1-1, is EAGVVQSPRYKIIEKKQPVAFWCNPISGHNTLYWYLQNLGQGPELLIRYENEEAVDDSQLPKDRFSAERLKGVDSTLKIQPAELGDSAVYLCASSFATGGLSEAFFGQGTRLTVV.

This clone turned up a few times. V is TRBV7-9 and J is TRBJ2-7; D not certain. The CDR3 is made up of 12 amino acids. CDR1 SEHNR and CDR2 FQNEAQ come from the germline V gene (reference sequence). Deletions cut 2 bases from V and 9 bases from J, with 11 bases between. The DNA for the CDR3 is TGTGCCAGCAGCTTATCTACCGGGCGGCAGTACGTC. Translation gives CASSLSTGRQYV.

This clone turned up a few times. The chain carries TRBV19 and TRBJ2-1; 8 positions agree with TRBD2. Germline CDR1 is LNHDA and CDR2 is SQIVND (reference sequence). With 3 bases clipped from V and 7 bases from J, the junction kept 11 bases outside the gene matches. The CDR3 loop spans 16 amino acids. CDR3 DNA sequence: TGTGCCAGTAGTATCGGCACGGGAGGGCCTCGGAATGAGCAGTTCTTC. Translating gives CASSIGTGGPRNEQFF.

V usage is TRBV7-9 and J usage is TRBJ2-7, with 9 bases lining up with TRBD1. Germline V lookup: CDR1 SEHNR, CDR2 FQNEAQ (reference sequence). This CDR3 is 15 amino acids long. J gave up 2 bases and V 7 bases, and 9 bases lay outside the gene matches. The CDR3, as DNA: TGTGCCAGCATACCATTTGGGACAGGGACCTACGAGCAGTACTTC. It yields the protein CASIPFGTGTYEQYF.

The chain has TRBV7-3 and TRBJ2-1; 8 bases match TRBD2. The V gene end was trimmed by 5 bases and the J gene end by 8 bases; junction bases not matched to a gene: 8. This CDR3 region has 14 residues. Looked up from germline, CDR1 is SGHTA and CDR2 is FQGTGA. The CDR3 protein is CASSTTSGPYEQFF. CDR3 DNA sequence: TGTGCCAGCAGCACAACTAGCGGTCCGTATGAGCAGTTCTTC.

There are a few counts of this clone. The chain couples TRBV13 to TRBJ2-7; the D gene is possibly TRBD2 (5 bases). The V end was cut by 5 bases, the J end by 3 bases, with 17 bases between. CDR1 is PRHDT and CDR2 is FYEKMQ in the germline V gene (reference sequence). The CDR3 covers 15 residues. CDR3 amino acids: CASSPRAPLGYEQYF. The CDR3 DNA sequence: TGTGCCAGCAGCCCGCGGGCCCCTTTGGGCTACGAGCAGTACTTC.

This chain links TRBV9 with TRBJ2-1, with 7 nucleotides matching TRBD1. Per the germline V gene, CDR1 is SGDLS and CDR2 is YYNGEE. The CDR3 contains 16 residues. V shed 0 bases, J shed 6 bases, and the junction held 9 bases outside the gene matches. The CDR3 protein is CASSVESIPGGNEQFF. The CDR3 nucleotides are TGTGCCAGCAGCGTAGAGAGTATTCCAGGGGGCAATGAGCAGTTCTTC.

The chain carries TRBV7-9 and TRBJ2-5, with D perhaps TRBD1 or TRBD2 (5 bases each). Per the germline V gene, CDR1 is SEHNR and CDR2 is FQNEAQ (reference sequence). The ends were cut back, 5 bases at V and 2 bases at J, with 12 bases in the middle. This CDR3 has 14 amino acids. In DNA, the CDR3 is TGTGCCAGCAGCCCCTTGGGGGTTCAAGAGACCCAGTACTTC. Translating gives CASSPLGVQETQYF.

V gene TRBV5-1 combines with J gene TRBJ1-2; 9 bases map to TRBD1. This CDR3 has 16 amino acids. CDR1 and CDR2 (germline): SGHRS, YFSETQ. V trimming: 0 bases; J trimming: 2 bases; junction bases outside the gene matches: 5. The CDR3 DNA sequence: TGCGCCAGCAGCTTGGCACAGGGGGCGCAGAACTATGGCTACACCTTC. Protein product: CASSLAQGAQNYGYTF.

This clone has a handful of counts. V gene TRBV29-1 combines with J gene TRBJ1-1; D is undetermined. The germline V gene encodes CDR1 SQVTM and CDR2 ANQGSEA. Trimming removed 2 bases from V and 2 bases from J, with 9 bases in between. This CDR3 is 13 amino acids long. The CDR3 spells CSVEWQLNTEAFF. The CDR3 DNA reads TGCAGCGTTGAATGGCAGCTAAACACTGAAGCTTTCTTT.

This clone was recorded a few times. The gene calls are TRBV30 and TRBJ1-1; D is undetermined. V was pared by 5 bases and J by 8 bases, with 9 bases between. The CDR3 extends over 10 amino acids. CDR1 and CDR2 from the germline V gene are GTSNPN and SVGIG (reference sequence). In nucleotides, the CDR3 is TGTGCCTGGGGCAGGTTGGAAGCTTTCTTT. Amino acids: CAWGRLEAFF.

The J gene is TRBJ2-3, the V gene TRBV4-3; no definite D call. There are 16 residues in the CDR3. V was pared by 0 bases and J by 1 base, with 11 bases between. The germline CDR1 and CDR2 sequences are LGHNA and YSLEER. CDR3 DNA: TGCGCCAGCAGCCAAGACGGAAGTACCGGCACAGATACGCAGTATTTT. This sequence encodes CASSQDGSTGTDTQYF.

The genes are TRBV7-2 and TRBJ2-5; the D is unclear. The CDR3 extends over 14 amino acids. From germline, CDR1 is SGHTA and CDR2 FQGNSA. With 8 bases removed from V and 1 base from J, the gap between germline ends came to 14 bases. CDR3 amino acids: CASGSPPSQETQYF. The CDR3 DNA reads TGTGCCAGCGGAAGCCCCCCTAGCCAAGAGACCCAGTACTTC.

The chain employs TRBV7-9 and TRBJ1-1, with TRBD1 identical over 7 bases. The CDR3 extends over 17 amino acids. With 2 bases clipped from V and 5 bases from J, the junction kept 14 bases outside the gene matches. Germline V gene lookup returns CDR1 SEHNR and CDR2 FQNEAQ (reference sequence). CDR3 sequence (DNA): TGTGCCAGCAGCTTAACCCCCCTACGGGACAGTACAACTGAAGCTTTCTTT. This gives the protein CASSLTPLRDSTTEAFF.

This chain links TRBV2 with TRBJ1-4, with 8 bases that match TRBD1. Germline lookup yields CDR1 SNHLY and CDR2 FYNNEI. V shed 2 bases and J 8 bases; nucleotides not matched to a gene: 4. The CDR3 is 14 amino acids. CDR3 sequence (DNA): TGTGCCAGCAGTGAACAGGGGGCGGGCGAAAAACTGTTTTTT. Its protein product is CASSEQGAGEKLFF.